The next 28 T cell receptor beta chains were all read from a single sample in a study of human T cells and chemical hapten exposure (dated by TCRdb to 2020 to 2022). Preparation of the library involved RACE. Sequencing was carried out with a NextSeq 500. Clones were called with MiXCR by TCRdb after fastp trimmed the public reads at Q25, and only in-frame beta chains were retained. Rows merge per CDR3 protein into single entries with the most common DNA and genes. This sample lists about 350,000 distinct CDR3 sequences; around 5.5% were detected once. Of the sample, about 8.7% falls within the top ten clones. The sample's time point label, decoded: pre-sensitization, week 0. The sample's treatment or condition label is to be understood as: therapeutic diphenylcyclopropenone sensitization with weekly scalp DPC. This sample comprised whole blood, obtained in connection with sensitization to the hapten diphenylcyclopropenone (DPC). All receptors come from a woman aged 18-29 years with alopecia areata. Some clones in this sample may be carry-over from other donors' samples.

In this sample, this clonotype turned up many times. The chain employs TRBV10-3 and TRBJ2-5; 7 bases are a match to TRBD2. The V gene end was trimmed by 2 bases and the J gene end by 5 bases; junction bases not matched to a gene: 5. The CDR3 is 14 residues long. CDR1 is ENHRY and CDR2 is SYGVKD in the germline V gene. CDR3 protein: CAISEAGERETQYF. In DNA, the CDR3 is TGTGCCATCAGTGAGGCGGGGGAGCGGGAGACCCAGTACTTC.

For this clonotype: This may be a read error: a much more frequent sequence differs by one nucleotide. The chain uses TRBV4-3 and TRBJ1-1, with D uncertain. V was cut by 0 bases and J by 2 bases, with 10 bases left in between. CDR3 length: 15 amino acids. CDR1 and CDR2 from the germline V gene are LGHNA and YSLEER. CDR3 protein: CASSQDKPENTEAFF. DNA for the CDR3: TGCGCCAGCAGCCAAGATAAACCGGAAAACACTGAAGCTTTCTTT.

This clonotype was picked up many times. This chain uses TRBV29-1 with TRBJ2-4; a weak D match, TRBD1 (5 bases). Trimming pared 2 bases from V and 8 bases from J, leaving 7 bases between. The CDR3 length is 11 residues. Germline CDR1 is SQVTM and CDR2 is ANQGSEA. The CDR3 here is CSVEKGHIQYF. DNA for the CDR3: TGCAGCGTTGAAAAGGGGCACATTCAGTACTTC.

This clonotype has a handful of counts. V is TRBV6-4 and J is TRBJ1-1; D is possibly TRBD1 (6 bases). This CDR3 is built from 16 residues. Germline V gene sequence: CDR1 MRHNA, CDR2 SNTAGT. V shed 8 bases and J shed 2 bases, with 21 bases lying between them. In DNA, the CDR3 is TGTGCCAGCCTCACCACTTTCAGGGGCTTCAACACTGAAGCTTTCTTT. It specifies CASLTTFRGFNTEAFF.

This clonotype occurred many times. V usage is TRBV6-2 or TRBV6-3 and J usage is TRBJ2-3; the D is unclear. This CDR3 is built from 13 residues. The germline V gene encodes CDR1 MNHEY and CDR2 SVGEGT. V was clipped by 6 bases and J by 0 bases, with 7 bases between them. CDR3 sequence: CASREASTDTQYF. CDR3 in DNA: TGTGCCAGCAGGGAAGCTAGCACAGATACGCAGTATTTT.

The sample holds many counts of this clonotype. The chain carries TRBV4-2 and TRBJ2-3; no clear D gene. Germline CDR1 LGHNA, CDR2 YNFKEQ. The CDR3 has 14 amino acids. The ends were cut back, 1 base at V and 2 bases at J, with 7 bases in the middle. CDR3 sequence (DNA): TGTGCCAGCAGCCAAGGAGAGTCCACAGATACGCAGTATTTT. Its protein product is CASSQGESTDTQYF.

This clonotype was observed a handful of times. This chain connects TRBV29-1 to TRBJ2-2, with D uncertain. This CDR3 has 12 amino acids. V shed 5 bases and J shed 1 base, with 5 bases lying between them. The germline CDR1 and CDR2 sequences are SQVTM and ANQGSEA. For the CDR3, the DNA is TGCAGCGTTTCGGTGAACACCGGGGAGCTGTTTTTT. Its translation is CSVSVNTGELFF.

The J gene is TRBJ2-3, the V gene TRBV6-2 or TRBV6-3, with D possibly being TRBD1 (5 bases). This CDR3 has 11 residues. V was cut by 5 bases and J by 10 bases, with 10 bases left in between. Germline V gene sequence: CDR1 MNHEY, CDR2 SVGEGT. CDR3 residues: CASSRGTAQYF. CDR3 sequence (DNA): TGTGCCAGCAGTAGGGGTACGGCGCAGTATTTT.

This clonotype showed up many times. This chain's CDR3 is CASSYAGFGFLHF. The CDR3 DNA follows: TGTGCCAGCAGTTACGCAGGTTTTGGCTTCCTCCACTTT. The chain couples TRBV6-2 or TRBV6-3 to TRBJ1-6; D is unresolved. Trimming shortened V by 2 bases and J by 15 bases, and 14 bases separated the two germline ends. Germline CDR1 and CDR2: MNHEY and SVGEGT. This CDR3 contains 13 residues.

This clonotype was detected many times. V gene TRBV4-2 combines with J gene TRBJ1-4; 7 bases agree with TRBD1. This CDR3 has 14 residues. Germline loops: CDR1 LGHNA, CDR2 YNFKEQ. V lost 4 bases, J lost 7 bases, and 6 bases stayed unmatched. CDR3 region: CASSPDRVAEKLFF. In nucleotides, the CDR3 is TGTGCCAGCAGCCCCGACAGGGTGGCTGAAAAACTGTTTTTT.

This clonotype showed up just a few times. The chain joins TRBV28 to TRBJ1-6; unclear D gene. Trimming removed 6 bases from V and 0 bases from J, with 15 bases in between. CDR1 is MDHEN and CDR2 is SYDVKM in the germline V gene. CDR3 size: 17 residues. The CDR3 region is CASSLSTPSSYNSPLHF. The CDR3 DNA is TGTGCCAGCAGCCTCTCTACGCCGAGCTCCTATAATTCACCCCTCCACTTT.

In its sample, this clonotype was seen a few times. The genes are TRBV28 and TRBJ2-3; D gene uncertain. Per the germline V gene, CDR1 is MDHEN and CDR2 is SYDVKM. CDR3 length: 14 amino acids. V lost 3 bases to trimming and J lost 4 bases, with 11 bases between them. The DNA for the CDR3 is TGTGCCAGCAGTTTTTGGGGTTGGGCAGATACGCAGTATTTT. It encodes CASSFWGWADTQYF.

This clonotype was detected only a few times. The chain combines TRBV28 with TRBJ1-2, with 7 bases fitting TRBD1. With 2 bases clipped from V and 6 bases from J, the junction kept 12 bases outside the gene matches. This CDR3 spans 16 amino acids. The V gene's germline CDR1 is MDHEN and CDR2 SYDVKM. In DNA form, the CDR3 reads TGTGCCAGCAGTTTACTTTACAGGGGAATGAAAGATGGCTACACCTTC. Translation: CASSLLYRGMKDGYTF.

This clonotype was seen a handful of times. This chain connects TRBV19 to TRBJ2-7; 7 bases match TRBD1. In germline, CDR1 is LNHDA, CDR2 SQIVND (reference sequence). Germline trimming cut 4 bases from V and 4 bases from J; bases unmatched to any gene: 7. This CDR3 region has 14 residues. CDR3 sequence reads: CASSSSGTAYEQYF. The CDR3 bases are TGTGCCAGTAGTAGCTCCGGGACAGCATACGAGCAGTACTTC.

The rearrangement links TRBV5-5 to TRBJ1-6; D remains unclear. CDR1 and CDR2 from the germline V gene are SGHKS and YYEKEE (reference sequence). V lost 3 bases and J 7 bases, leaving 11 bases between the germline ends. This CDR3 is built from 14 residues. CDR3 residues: CASSWELMNSPLHF. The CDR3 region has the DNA TGTGCCAGCAGCTGGGAGCTTATGAATTCACCCCTCCACTTT.

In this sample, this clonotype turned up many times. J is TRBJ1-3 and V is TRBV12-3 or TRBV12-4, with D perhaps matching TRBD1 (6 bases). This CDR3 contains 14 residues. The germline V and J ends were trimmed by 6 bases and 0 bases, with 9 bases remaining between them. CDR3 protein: CASSPTGSGNTIYF. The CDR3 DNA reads TGTGCCAGCAGCCCGACAGGCTCTGGAAACACCATATATTTT.

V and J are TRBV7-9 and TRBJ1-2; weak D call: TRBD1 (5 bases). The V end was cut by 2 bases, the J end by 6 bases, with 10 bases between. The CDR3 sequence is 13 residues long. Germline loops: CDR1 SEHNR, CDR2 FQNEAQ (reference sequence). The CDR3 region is CASSLFVQDGYTF. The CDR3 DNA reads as TGTGCCAGCAGCTTATTTGTACAGGATGGCTACACCTTC.

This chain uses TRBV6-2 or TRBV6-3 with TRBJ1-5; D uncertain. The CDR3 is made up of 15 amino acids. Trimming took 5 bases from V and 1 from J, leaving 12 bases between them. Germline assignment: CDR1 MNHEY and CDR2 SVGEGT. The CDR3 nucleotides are TGTGCCAGCAGTCGCGGGAGTATGAGCAATCAGCCCCAGCATTTT. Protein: CASSRGSMSNQPQHF.

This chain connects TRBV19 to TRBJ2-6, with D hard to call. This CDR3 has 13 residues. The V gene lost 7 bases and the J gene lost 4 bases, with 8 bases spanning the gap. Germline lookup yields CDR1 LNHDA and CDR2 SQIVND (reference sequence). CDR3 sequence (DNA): TGTGCCAGTACGGGCGTCGGGGCCAACGTCCTGACTTTC. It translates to CASTGVGANVLTF.

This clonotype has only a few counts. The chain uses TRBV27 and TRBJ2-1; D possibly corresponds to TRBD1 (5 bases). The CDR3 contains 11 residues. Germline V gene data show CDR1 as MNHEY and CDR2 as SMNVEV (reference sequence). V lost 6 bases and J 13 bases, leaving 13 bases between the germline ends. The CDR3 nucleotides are TGTGCCAGCAGGGACACCGGGTCACAGTTCTTC. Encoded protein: CASRDTGSQFF.

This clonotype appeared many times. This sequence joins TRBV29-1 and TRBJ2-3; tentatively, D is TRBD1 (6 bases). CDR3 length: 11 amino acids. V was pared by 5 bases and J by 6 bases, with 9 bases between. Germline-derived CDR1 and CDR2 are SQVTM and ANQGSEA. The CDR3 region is CSVMRGDTQYF. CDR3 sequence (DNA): TGCAGCGTTATGAGGGGGGATACGCAGTATTTT.

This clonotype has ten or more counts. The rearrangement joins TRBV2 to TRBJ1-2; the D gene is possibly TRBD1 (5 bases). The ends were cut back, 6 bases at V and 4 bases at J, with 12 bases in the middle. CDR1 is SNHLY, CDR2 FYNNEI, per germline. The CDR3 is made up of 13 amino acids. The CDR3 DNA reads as TGTGCCAGCAGCTCCGGGACGGTCTATGGCTACACCTTC. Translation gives CASSSGTVYGYTF.

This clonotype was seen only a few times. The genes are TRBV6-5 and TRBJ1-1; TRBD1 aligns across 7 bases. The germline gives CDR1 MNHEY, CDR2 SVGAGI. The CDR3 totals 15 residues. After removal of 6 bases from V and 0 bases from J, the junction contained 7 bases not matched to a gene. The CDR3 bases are TGTGCCAGCAGCATAGGGGGACAGATGAACACTGAAGCTTTCTTT. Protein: CASSIGGQMNTEAFF.

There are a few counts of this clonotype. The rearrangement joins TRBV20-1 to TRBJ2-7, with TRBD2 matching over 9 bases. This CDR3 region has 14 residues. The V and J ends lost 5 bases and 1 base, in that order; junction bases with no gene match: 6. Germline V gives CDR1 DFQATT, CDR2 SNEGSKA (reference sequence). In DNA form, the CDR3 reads TGCAGTGCTGTTCATAGCGGGGGTTCCTACGAGCAGTACTTC. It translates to CSAVHSGGSYEQYF.

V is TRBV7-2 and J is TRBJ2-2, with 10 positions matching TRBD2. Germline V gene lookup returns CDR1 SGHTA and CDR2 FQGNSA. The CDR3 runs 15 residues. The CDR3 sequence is CAIAGGQGNTGELFF. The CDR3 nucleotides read TGTGCGATAGCGGGGGGCCAAGGGAACACCGGGGAGCTGTTTTTT.

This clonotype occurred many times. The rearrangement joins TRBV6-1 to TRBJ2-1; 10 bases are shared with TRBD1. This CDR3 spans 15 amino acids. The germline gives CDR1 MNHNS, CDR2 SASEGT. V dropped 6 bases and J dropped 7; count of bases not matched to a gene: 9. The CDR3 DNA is TGTGCCAGCAGGGCCGGGACAGGGGAAAAAAATGAGCAGTTCTTC. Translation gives CASRAGTGEKNEQFF.

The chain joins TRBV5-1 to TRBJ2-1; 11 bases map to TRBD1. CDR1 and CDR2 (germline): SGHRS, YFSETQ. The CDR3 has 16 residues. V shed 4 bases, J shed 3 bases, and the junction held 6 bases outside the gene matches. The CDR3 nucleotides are TGCGCCAGCAGCATCCCGGGACAGGGGGTCTACAATGAGCAGTTCTTC. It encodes CASSIPGQGVYNEQFF.

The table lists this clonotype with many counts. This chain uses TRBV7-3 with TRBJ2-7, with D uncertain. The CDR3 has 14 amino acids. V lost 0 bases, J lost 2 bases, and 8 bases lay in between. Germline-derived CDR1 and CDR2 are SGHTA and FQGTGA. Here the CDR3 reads CASSLTGNTYEQYF. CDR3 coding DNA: TGTGCCAGCAGCTTAACGGGCAACACCTACGAGCAGTACTTC.